This T cell receptor (beta chain) came from a study of blood T cell repertoires in COVID-19. Study-level information: Acute and convalescent COVID-19 samples came from the United States, Italy and Spain. PBMCs, B-cell-depleted T cells, or T cells provided the cDNA or gDNA that made up the material.

Germline-derived CDR1 and CDR2 are SEHNR and FQNEAQ (reference sequence). This CDR3 comprises 16 residues. Unmatched junction bases numbered 7, after V lost 5 bases and J lost 0 bases. Only one count was recorded for this clone. As processed by the authors: Reference gene primer amplification yielded estimated nucleated cell counts. Only in-frame clones appear in the TCRdb table, and some are missing; sequencing was by immunoSEQ multiplex PCR. That table supplies the V and J calls and clone size; D and trimming were determined from the DNA. This sample has tens of thousands of clones; roughly 85% occur once, and the top ten carry about 8.4%.

The chain carries TRBV7-9 and TRBJ2-1, with TRBD2 matching over 7 bases. This sequence originates from a woman in her forties or fifties with active COVID-19. Sequences were obtained from peripheral blood. CDR3 loop: CASSERGSHSYNEQFF. In nucleotides, the CDR3 is TGTGCCAGCAGCGAGCGCGGGAGTCACTCCTACAATGAGCAGTTCTTC.